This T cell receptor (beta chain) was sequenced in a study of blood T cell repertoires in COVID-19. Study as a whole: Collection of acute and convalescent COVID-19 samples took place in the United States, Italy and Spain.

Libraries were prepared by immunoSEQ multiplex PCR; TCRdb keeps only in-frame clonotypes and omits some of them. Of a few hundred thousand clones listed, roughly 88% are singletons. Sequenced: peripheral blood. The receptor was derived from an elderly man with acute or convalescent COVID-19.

The CDR3 DNA is TGTGCCAGCAGCTTAGCGGGGCCTGGAGAAAAACTGTTTTTT. This codes for CASSLAGPGEKLFF. The genes are TRBV7-9 and TRBJ1-4, with D possibly matching TRBD1 (5 bases). V lost 0 bases and J lost 8, with 10 bases in between. This CDR3 spans 14 amino acids. The germline V gene has CDR1 SEHNR and CDR2 FQNEAQ (reference sequence).